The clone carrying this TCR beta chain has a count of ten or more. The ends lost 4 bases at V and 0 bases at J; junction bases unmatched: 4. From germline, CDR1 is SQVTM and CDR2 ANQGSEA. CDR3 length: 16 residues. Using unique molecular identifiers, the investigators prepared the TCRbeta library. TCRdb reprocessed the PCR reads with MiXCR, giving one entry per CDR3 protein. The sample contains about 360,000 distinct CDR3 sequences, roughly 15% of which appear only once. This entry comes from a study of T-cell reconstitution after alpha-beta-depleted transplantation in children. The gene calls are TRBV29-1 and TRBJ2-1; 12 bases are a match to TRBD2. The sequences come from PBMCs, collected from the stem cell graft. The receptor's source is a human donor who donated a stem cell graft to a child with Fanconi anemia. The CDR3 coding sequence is TGCAGCGTTGTCCTAGCGGGGGGGAGCTCCTACAATGAGCAGTTCTTC. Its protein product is CSVVLAGGSSYNEQFF.